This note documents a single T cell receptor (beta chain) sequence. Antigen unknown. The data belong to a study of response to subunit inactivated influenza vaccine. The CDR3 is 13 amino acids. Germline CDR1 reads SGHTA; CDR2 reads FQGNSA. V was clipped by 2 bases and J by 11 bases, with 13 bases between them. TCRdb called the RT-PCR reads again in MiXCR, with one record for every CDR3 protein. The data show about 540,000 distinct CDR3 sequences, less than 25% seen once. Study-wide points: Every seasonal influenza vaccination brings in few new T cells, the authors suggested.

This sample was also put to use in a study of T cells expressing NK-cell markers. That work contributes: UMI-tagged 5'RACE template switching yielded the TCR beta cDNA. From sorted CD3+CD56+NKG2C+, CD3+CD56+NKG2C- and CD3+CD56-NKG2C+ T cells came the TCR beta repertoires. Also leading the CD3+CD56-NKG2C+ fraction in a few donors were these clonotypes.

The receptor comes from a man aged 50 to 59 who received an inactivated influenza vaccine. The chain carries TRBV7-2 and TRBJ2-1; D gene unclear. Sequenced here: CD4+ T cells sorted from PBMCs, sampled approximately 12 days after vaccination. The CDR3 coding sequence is TGTGCCAGCAGCTTACTTCGGCGGCATAAGCAGTTCTTC. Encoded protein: CASSLLRRHKQFF.